One and the same sample provided the 26 T cell receptor beta chains below, sequenced in a study of blood T cell repertoires in COVID-19. Clones were read by immunoSEQ multiplex PCR, and TCRdb kept only the in-frame ones, dropping some. The sample records about 200,000 clones, 86% being singletons. The material sequenced was peripheral blood. The receptors here all came from a man at least 80 years old with acute or convalescent COVID-19.

This chain links TRBV18 with TRBJ1-5; the match to TRBD1 covers 7 bases. This CDR3 has 14 amino acids. The germline CDR1 and CDR2 sequences are KGHSH and LQKENI. J lost 9 bases, V lost 3 bases, and 8 bases had no gene match. This CDR3 is CASSPNRGKGPQHF. The CDR3 DNA reads TGTGCCAGCTCACCCAACAGGGGTAAGGGGCCCCAGCATTTT.

The chain couples TRBV7-9 to TRBJ1-5, with D perhaps matching TRBD1 (5 bases). The V end was cut by 5 bases, the J end by 5 bases, with 10 bases between. The CDR3 has 13 amino acids. Germline V gene sequence: CDR1 SEHNR, CDR2 FQNEAQ (reference sequence). The CDR3 bases are TGTGCCAGCAGCCCCCAGGGTTATCAGCCCCAGCATTTT. As protein: CASSPQGYQPQHF.

The V call is TRBV5-1, the J call TRBJ1-2; perhaps TRBD1 as D (5 bases). V was trimmed by 4 bases and J by 6 bases, leaving 10 bases between them. This CDR3 has 12 amino acids. CDR1 and CDR2 from the germline V gene are SGHRS and YFSETQ. In DNA, the CDR3 is TGCGCCAGCAGCACGGAGGGGAATGGCTACACCTTC. Translated: CASSTEGNGYTF. The whole variable domain, filled in from reference TRBV5-1 and TRBJ1-2, reads KAGVTQTPRYLIKTRGQQVTLSCSPISGHRSVSWYQQTPGQGLQFLFEYFSETQRNKGNFPGRFSGRQFSNSRSEMNVSTLELGDSALYLCASSTEGNGYTFGSGTRLTVV.

This chain joins TRBV5-1 and TRBJ2-1, with 9 bases fitting TRBD2. Germline V CDR1 and CDR2: SGHRS, YFSETQ. Trimming cost V 1 base and J 1 base; bases outside gene matches: 0. CDR3 length: 15 residues. The CDR3 sequence is CASSLTSGSYNEQFF. CDR3 coding DNA: TGCGCCAGCAGCTTGACTAGCGGGTCCTACAATGAGCAGTTCTTC. Combining the CDR3 with reference TRBV5-1 and TRBJ2-1 gives the whole variable domain KAGVTQTPRYLIKTRGQQVTLSCSPISGHRSVSWYQQTPGQGLQFLFEYFSETQRNKGNFPGRFSGRQFSNSRSEMNVSTLELGDSALYLCASSLTSGSYNEQFFGPGTRLTVL.

The V and J genes are TRBV18 and TRBJ1-1, with TRBD1 matching 10 bases. The V gene's germline CDR1 is KGHSH and CDR2 LQKENI. CDR3 size: 16 residues. V shed 1 base, J shed 0 bases, and the junction held 2 bases outside the gene matches. The CDR3 region is CASSPRDRGLNTEAFF. CDR3 DNA sequence: TGTGCCAGCTCACCACGGGACAGGGGATTGAACACTGAAGCTTTCTTT.

The J gene is TRBJ2-5, the V gene TRBV7-2; 14 bases fit TRBD2. Germline V gene lookup returns CDR1 SGHTA and CDR2 FQGNSA. Losses at the gene ends were 4 bases for V and 4 bases for J; bases not matched to a gene: 11. The CDR3 extends over 18 amino acids. CDR3 nucleotide sequence: TGTGCCAGCAGCTCCCGACTAGCGGGAGGGCCTTTCCCAGAGACCCAGTACTTC. The encoded protein is CASSSRLAGGPFPETQYF.

The J gene is TRBJ2-3, the V gene TRBV7-2, with 7 positions matching TRBD1. The CDR3 is 15 amino acids. Germline V lookup: CDR1 SGHTA, CDR2 FQGNSA. Germline trimming cut 5 bases from V and 4 bases from J; bases unmatched to any gene: 9. The CDR3 coding sequence is TGTGCCAGCAGCCCGAGACAGGGCCCCGCAGATACGCAGTATTTT. It yields the protein CASSPRQGPADTQYF.

This clone is medium-sized. The chain is built from TRBV6-2 or TRBV6-3 and TRBJ2-7; 11 bases agree with TRBD2. With V trimmed by 4 bases and J by 7 bases, 18 bases remained unmatched. The CDR3 sequence is 18 residues long. Per germline, CDR1 MNHEY and CDR2 SVGEGT. The CDR3 region has the DNA TGTGCCAGCAGTTCACGATCTCATTGGACTAGCGGGCGACGGGAGCAGTACGTC. As protein: CASSSRSHWTSGRREQYV.

V gene TRBV3-1 (or the pseudogene TRBV3-2) combines with J gene TRBJ2-5; 11 nucleotides agree with TRBD2. The CDR3 spans 16 residues. The germline V gene encodes CDR1 LGHDT and CDR2 YNNKEL (reference sequence). The V and J ends lost 6 bases and 5 bases, in that order; junction bases with no gene match: 11. The CDR3 nucleotides are TGTGCCAGCAGTCCTGATAGCGGGAGGGCCTGGGAGACCCAGTACTTC. Encoded protein: CASSPDSGRAWETQYF.

This chain uses TRBV7-2 with TRBJ1-5; 7 bases are a match to TRBD1. This CDR3 comprises 17 residues. Per germline, CDR1 SGHTA and CDR2 FQGNSA. Trimming took 5 bases from V and 0 from J; bases not matched to a gene: 10. CDR3: CASSVLGQVYSNQPQHF. In DNA form, the CDR3 reads TGTGCCAGCAGCGTACTAGGACAGGTGTATAGCAATCAGCCCCAGCATTTT.

The chain joins TRBV6-5 to TRBJ1-2; possible D gene TRBD1, 5 bases. This CDR3 contains 14 residues. V gave up 2 bases and J gave up 7 bases, with 14 bases separating them. From germline, CDR1 is MNHEY and CDR2 SVGAGI. In DNA, the CDR3 is TGTGCCAGCAGTTACGGCGGGGGGGATTCTGGCTACACCTTC. It codes for CASSYGGGDSGYTF.

This clone was observed a few times. Compared with germline, one end of the junction differs, possibly owing to a read error. The chain is built from TRBV30 and TRBJ1-6; TRBD1 agrees at 8 bases. Germline CDR1 GTSNPN, CDR2 SVGIG (reference sequence). The CDR3 consists of 14 residues. The CDR3 nucleotides are TGTGCCCGGAGTACGGTACAGGGGGTTTCACCCCTCCACTTT. This gives the protein CARSTVQGVSPLHF.

The rearrangement joins TRBV29-1 to TRBJ1-2; 7 bases align to TRBD1. Looked up from germline, CDR1 is SQVTM and CDR2 is ANQGSEA. V lost 5 bases to trimming and J lost 0 bases; unmatched junction nucleotides: 9. The CDR3 consists of 15 residues. In nucleotides, the CDR3 is TGCAGCGTTCGCCAACAGGGGCCAGCTAACTATGGCTACACCTTC. Amino acid sequence: CSVRQQGPANYGYTF.

Written as DNA, the CDR3 is TGTGCCAGCAGCCCCCCAGGGCAGGCGACTGAAGCTTTCTTT. Translated: CASSPPGQATEAFF. The chain uses TRBV4-2 and TRBJ1-1, with a tentative D call TRBD1 (5 bases). The CDR3 spans 14 residues. The ends were cut back, 4 bases at V and 5 bases at J, with 14 bases in the middle. Germline CDR1 is LGHNA and CDR2 is YNFKEQ.

The rearrangement joins TRBV18 to TRBJ1-4; a possible D gene is TRBD1 (6 bases). With 8 bases removed from V and 3 bases from J, the gap between germline ends came to 13 bases. The CDR3 has 14 amino acids. Germline CDR1 is KGHSH and CDR2 is LQKENI. The CDR3 region is CASTVGASNEKLFF. The CDR3 coding sequence is TGTGCCAGCACCGTGGGGGCCTCTAATGAAAAACTGTTTTTT. Full variable domain (outside the CDR3, taken from reference TRBV18 and TRBJ1-4): NAGVMQNPRHLVRRRGQEARLRCSPMKGHSHVYWYRQLPEEGLKFMVYLQKENIIDESGMPKERFSAEFPKEGPSILRIQQVVRGDSAAYFCASTVGASNEKLFFGSGTQLSVL.

The chain joins TRBV28 to TRBJ1-2; D ambiguous. The CDR3 length is 13 residues. V lost 6 bases and J lost 4, with 12 bases in between. The germline CDR1 and CDR2 sequences are MDHEN and SYDVKM. The CDR3 DNA reads as TGTGCCAGCAGAACCACAGTGACCTATGGCTACACCTTC. This gives the protein CASRTTVTYGYTF.

V and J are TRBV24-1 and TRBJ2-1, with TRBD2 identical over 10 bases. The CDR3 sequence is 17 residues long. The V gene's germline CDR1 is KGHDR and CDR2 SFDVKD. V was clipped by 4 bases and J by 2 bases; unmatched bases: 7. CDR3 in amino acids: CATSDPVLAGAYNEQFF. The CDR3 coding sequence is TGTGCCACCAGTGACCCCGTTCTAGCGGGAGCCTACAATGAGCAGTTCTTC.

This rearrangement joins TRBV5-1 to TRBJ1-6; D is unclear. V was cut by 2 bases and J by 9 bases, with 12 bases left in between. The CDR3 totals 14 residues. Germline CDR1 reads SGHRS; CDR2 reads YFSETQ. CDR3 DNA: TGCGCCAGCAGCTTAGACCCCCGCGGTTCACCCCTCCACTTT. Amino acid sequence: CASSLDPRGSPLHF.

This chain connects TRBV30 to TRBJ2-5; maybe TRBD2 (5 bases). Germline V gene lookup returns CDR1 GTSNPN and CDR2 SVGIG (reference sequence). The V gene lost 4 bases and the J gene lost 1 base, with 10 bases spanning the gap. The CDR3 runs 13 residues. The CDR3: CAWTRDFQETQYF. The DNA of the CDR3 is TGTGCCTGGACCCGGGATTTCCAAGAGACCCAGTACTTC.

The CDR3 loop is CASRDRGRATNEKLFF. Written as DNA, the CDR3 is TGTGCCAGTAGAGACAGGGGGCGAGCAACTAATGAAAAACTGTTTTTT. The chain carries TRBV19 and TRBJ1-4; 10 nucleotides align to TRBD1. Germline CDR1 LNHDA, CDR2 SQIVND (reference sequence). The CDR3 is 16 amino acids. V gave up 6 bases and J gave up 0 bases; unmatched junction bases: 4. Filled out from reference TRBV19 and TRBJ1-4, the complete variable domain reads DGGITQSPKYLFRKEGQNVTLSCEQNLNHDAMYWYRQDPGQGLRLIYYSQIVNDFQKGDIAEGYSVSREKKESFPLTVTSAQKNPTAFYLCASRDRGRATNEKLFFGSGTQLSVL.

The chain carries TRBV19 and TRBJ2-6; TRBD1 is a possible D gene (6 bases). CDR1 and CDR2 from the germline V gene are LNHDA and SQIVND (reference sequence). V lost 5 bases and J lost 4, with 15 bases in between. The CDR3 totals 16 residues. CDR3 residues: CASSQLSGAGANVLTF. The CDR3 coding sequence is TGTGCCAGTAGTCAACTTTCAGGGGCCGGGGCCAACGTCCTGACTTTC.

The V and J genes are TRBV19 and TRBJ2-5; 8 bases match TRBD2. The V gene end was trimmed by 10 bases and the J gene end by 4 bases; junction bases not matched to a gene: 14. Germline V gene sequence: CDR1 LNHDA, CDR2 SQIVND (reference sequence). This CDR3 contains 15 residues. The CDR3 here is CATRRGDGSGETQYF. The CDR3 DNA follows: TGTGCCACGAGGCGGGGGGACGGGAGCGGAGAGACCCAGTACTTC.

V gene TRBV15 combines with J gene TRBJ2-5; D remains unclear. CDR3 length equals 12 residues. Germline loops: CDR1 LNHNV, CDR2 YYDKDF (reference sequence). V lost 0 bases and J 5 bases, leaving 4 bases between the germline ends. The CDR3 region has the DNA TGTGCCACCAGCAGAGATGAGGAGACCCAGTACTTC. Residues: CATSRDEETQYF.

V usage is TRBV3-1 (or the pseudogene TRBV3-2) and J usage is TRBJ2-3; D unresolved. Trimming stripped 4 bases from V and 3 bases from J, with 11 bases between. Germline assignment: CDR1 LGHDT and CDR2 YNNKEL (reference sequence). CDR3 length equals 14 residues. This CDR3 reads CASSLWAVTDTQYF. CDR3 DNA: TGTGCCAGCAGCCTTTGGGCAGTTACAGATACGCAGTATTTT.

There are a few counts of this clone. The chain carries TRBV11-3 and TRBJ2-5; 7 nucleotides match TRBD1. The CDR3 runs to 18 residues. The ends lost 5 bases at V and 4 bases at J; junction bases unmatched: 19. Germline lookup yields CDR1 SGHNT and CDR2 YENEEA. The CDR3 DNA sequence: TGTGCCAGCAGCGCCCCCGGGACAGTTTCACGTCCTTCAGAGACCCAGTACTTC. This codes for CASSAPGTVSRPSETQYF.

The chain employs TRBV20-1 and TRBJ1-2, with 7 bases that match TRBD1. This CDR3 comprises 11 residues. Looked up from germline, CDR1 is DFQATT and CDR2 is SNEGSKA (reference sequence). The CDR3 DNA follows: TGCAGGTACACAGGGGCCCAAGGCTACACCTTC. Translating it yields CRYTGAQGYTF.